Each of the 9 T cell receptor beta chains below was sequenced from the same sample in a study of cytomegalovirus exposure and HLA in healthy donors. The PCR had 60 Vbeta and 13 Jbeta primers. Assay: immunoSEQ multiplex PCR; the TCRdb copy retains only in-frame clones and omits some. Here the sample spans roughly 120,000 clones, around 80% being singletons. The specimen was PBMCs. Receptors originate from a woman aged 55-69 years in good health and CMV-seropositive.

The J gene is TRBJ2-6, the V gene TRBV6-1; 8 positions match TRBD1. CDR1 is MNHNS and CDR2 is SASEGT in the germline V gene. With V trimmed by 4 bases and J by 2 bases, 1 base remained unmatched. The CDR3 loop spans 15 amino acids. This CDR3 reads CASSGGQAGANVLTF. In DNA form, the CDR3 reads TGTGCCAGCAGTGGGGGACAGGCTGGGGCCAACGTCCTGACTTTC.

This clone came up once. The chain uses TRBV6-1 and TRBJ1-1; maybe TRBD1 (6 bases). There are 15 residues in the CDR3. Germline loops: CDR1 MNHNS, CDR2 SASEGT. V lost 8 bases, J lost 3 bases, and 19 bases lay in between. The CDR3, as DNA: TGTGCCAGCTCATATTTGGACAGCCGGGACACTGAAGCTTTCTTT. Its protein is CASSYLDSRDTEAFF.

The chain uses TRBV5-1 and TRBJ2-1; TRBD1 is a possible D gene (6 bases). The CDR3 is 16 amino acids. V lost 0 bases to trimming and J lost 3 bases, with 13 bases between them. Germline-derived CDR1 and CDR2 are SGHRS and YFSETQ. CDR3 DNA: TGCGCCAGCAGCTTGGAAGGGGGTGTTGTCTACAATGAGCAGTTCTTC. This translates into CASSLEGGVVYNEQFF.

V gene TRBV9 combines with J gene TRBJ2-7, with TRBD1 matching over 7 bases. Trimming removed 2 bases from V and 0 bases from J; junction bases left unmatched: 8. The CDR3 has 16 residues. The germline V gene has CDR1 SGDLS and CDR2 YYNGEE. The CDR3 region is CASSVQKTGSSYEQYF. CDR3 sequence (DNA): TGTGCCAGCAGCGTCCAGAAGACAGGGAGCTCCTACGAGCAGTACTTC.

CDR3 sequence: CASSFRGRSTDTQYF. Written as DNA, the CDR3 is TGTGCCAGCAGTTTCAGGGGCCGGAGCACAGATACGCAGTATTTT. The chain combines TRBV27 with TRBJ2-3, with D tentatively TRBD1 (6 bases). The CDR3 runs 15 residues. The V and J ends lost 3 bases and 0 bases respectively, with 10 bases between them. The germline CDR1 and CDR2 sequences are MNHEY and SMNVEV (reference sequence).

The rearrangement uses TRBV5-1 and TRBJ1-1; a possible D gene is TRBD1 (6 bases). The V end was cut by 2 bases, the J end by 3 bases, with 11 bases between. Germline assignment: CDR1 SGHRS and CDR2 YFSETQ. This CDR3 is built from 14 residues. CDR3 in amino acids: CASSLGGEHTEAFF. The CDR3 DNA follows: TGCGCCAGCAGCTTAGGGGGTGAGCACACTGAAGCTTTCTTT.

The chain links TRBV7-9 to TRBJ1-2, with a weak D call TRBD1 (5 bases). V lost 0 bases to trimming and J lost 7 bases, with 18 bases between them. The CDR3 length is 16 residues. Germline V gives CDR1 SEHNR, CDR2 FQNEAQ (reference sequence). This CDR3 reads CASSLAGGNKVPGYTF. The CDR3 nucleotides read TGTGCCAGCAGCTTAGCCGGGGGTAACAAGGTCCCTGGCTACACCTTC. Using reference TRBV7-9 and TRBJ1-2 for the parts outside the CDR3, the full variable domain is DTGVSQNPRHKITKRGQNVTFRCDPISEHNRLYWYRQTLGQGPEFLTYFQNEAQLEKSRLLSDRFSAERPKGSFSTLEIQRTEQGDSAMYLCASSLAGGNKVPGYTFGSGTRLTVV.

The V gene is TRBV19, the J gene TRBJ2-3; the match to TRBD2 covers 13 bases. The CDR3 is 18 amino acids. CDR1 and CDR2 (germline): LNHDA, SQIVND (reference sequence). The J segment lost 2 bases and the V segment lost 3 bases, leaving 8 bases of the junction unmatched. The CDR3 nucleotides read TGTGCCAGTAGTATCGAGACTAGCGGGGGGACGTTCACAGATACGCAGTATTTT. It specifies CASSIETSGGTFTDTQYF.

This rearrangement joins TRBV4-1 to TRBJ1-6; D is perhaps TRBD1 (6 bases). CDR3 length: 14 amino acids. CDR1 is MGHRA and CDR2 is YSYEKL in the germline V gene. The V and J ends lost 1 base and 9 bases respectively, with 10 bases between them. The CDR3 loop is CASSQGGGSSPLHF. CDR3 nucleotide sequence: TGCGCCAGCAGCCAAGGCGGGGGCAGTTCACCCCTCCACTTT.